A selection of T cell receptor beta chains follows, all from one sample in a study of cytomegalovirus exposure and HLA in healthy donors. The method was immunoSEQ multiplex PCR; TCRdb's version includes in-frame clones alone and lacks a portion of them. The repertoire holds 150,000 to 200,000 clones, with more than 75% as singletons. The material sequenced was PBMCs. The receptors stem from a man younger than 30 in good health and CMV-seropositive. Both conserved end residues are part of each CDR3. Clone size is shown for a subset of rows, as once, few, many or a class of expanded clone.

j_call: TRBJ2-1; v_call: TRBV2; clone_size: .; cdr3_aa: CASSDIRRSSGTTSSYNEQFF
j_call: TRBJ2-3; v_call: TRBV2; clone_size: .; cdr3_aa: CARGGSGRSTDTQYF
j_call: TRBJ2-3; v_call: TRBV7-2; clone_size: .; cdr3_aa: CASSQGAGVKAGTQYF
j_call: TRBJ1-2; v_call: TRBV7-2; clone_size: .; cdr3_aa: CASSLVAGQGTNYGYTF
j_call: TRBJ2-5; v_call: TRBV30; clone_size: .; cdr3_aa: CAWSATSGAVMTQYF
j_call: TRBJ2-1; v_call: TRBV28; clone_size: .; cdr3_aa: CASGLPTSENEQFF
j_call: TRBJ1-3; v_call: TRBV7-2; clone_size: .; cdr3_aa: CASSLRAGNTIYF
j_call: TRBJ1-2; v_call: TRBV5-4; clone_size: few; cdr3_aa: CASSRLGQGLKGYTF
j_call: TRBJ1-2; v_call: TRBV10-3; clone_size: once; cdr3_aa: CAISEQRDYGYTF
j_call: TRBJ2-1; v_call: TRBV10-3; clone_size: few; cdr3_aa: CAIGAANEQFF
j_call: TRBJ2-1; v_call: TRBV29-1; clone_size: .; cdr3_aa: CSAGKDTLGNEQFF
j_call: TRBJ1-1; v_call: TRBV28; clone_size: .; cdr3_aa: CASSFLVSTEAFF
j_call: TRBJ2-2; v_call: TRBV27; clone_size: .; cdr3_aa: CASSSQGRGELFF
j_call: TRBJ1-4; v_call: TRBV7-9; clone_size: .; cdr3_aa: CASSSRGQGVANEKLFF
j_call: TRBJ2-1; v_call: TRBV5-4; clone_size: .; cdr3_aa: CASSRQGPDEQFF
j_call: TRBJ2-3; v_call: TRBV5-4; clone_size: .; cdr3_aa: CASSSPGGDTQYF
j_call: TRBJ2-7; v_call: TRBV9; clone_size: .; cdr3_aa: CASSGPQRLYYEQYF
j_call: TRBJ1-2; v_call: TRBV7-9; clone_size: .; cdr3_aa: CASSPSGNRYGYTF
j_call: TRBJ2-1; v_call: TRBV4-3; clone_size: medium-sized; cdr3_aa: CASSQDPLLLAGQNNEQFF
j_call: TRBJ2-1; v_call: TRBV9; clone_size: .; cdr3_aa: CASSVVLRGNEQFF
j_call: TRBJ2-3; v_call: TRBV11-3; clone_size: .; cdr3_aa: CASSLFRDTQYF
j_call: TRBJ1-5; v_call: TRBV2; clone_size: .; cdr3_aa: CASRNRVAQPQHF
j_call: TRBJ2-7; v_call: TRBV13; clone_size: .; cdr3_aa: CASSQGAGEQYF
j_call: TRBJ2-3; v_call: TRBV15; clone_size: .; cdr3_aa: CATSRDRAADTQYF
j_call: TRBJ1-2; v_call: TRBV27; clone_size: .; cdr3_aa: CASSFSPPGNYGYTF
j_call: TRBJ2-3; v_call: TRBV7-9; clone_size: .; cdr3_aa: CASSLGSYTDTQYF
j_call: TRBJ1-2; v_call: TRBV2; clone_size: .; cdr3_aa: CASSAEQAGNYGYTF
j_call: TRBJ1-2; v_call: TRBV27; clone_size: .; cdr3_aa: CASSGPTGGSYGYTF
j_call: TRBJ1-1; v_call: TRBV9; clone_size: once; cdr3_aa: CASRSPGQGGNTEAFF
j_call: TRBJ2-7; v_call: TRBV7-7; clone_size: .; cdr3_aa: CASSFKTGLAGLSYEQYF
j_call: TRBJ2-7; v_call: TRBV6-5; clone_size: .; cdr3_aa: CASSKTHSYEQYF
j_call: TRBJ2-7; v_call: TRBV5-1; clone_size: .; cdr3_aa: CASSFGTGADYEQYF
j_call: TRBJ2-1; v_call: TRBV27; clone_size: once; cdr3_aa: CATSQGSVNEQFF
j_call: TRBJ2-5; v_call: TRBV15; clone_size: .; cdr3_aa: CATSRDTAETQYF
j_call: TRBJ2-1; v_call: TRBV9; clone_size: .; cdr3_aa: CASSSQVTSGRLKGNEQFF
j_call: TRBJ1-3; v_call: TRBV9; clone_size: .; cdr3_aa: CASSVLSGSGSGNTIYF
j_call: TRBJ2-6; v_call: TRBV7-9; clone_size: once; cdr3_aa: CASSVGLSGANVLTF
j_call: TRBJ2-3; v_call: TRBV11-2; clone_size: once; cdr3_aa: CASSLDARSLADPIYTQYF
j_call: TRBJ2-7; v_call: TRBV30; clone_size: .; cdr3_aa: CAWGTGGEVKEQYF
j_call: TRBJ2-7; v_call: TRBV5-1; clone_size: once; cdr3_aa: CASSLGAEQYF
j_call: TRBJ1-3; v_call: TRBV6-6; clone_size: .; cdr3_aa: CASRPTGGNTIYF
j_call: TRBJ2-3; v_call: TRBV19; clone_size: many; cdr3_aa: CASSIAQTSTDTQYF
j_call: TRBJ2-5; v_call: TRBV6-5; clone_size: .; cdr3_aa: CASSYVAGGVRETQYF
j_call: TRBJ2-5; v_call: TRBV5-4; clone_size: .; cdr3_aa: CASSPSTGFLETQYF
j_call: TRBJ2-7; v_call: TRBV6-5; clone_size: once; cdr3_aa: CASSRDSLDEQYF
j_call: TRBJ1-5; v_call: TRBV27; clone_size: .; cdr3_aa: CASSPQDRGAYQPQHF
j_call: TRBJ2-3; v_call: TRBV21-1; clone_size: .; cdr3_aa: CASSLRTGDTDTQYF